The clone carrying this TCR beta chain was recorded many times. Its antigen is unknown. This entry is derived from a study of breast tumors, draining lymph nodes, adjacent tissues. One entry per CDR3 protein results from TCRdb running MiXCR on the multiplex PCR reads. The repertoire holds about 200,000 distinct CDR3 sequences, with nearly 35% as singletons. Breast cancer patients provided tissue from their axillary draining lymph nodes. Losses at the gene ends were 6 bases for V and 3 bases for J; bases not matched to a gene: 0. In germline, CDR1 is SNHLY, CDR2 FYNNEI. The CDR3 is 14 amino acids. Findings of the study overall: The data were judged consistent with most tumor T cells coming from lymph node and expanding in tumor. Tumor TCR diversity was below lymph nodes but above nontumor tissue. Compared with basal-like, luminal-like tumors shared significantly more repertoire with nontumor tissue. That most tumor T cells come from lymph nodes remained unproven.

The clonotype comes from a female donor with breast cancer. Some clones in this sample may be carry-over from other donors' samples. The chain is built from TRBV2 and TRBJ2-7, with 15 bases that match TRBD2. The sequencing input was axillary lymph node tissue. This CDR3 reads CASRGLAGGYEQYF. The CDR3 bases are TGTGCCAGCAGGGGACTAGCGGGAGGCTACGAGCAGTACTTC.